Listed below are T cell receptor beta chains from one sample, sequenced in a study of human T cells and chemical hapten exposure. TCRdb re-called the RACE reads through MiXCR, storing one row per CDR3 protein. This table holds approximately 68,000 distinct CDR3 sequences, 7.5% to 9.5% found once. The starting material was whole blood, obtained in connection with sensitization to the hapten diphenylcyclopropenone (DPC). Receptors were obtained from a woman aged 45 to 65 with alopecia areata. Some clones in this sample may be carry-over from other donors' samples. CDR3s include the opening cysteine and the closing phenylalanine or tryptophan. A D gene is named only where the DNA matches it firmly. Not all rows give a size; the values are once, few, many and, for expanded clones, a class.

CASSPDTDTQYF	TGTGCCAGCTCACCTGATACAGATACGCAGTATTTT	-	TRBJ2-3	TRBV18	-
CSRSGGPRDTQYF	TGCAGTCGTTCAGGGGGTCCTCGGGATACGCAGTATTTT	few	TRBJ2-3	TRBV29-1	TRBD1
CAILTGGEKLFF	TGTGCCATTCTGACAGGGGGTGAAAAACTGTTTTTT	-	TRBJ1-4	TRBV12-3/TRBV12-4	TRBD1
CASSLASDTQYF	TGTGCCAGCAGCTTAGCCTCCGATACGCAGTATTTT	-	TRBJ2-3	TRBV7-2	-
CASSLGGAVNNSPLHF	TGTGCCAGCAGCTTAGGAGGGGCAGTTAATAATTCACCCCTCCACTTT	-	TRBJ1-6	TRBV7-2	-
CASSPPRTGGHTEAFF	TGTGCCAGCAGTCCCCCGAGGACAGGGGGGCACACTGAAGCTTTCTTT	-	TRBJ1-1	TRBV2	TRBD1
CASSLLLAGEQYF	TGTGCCAGCAGCTTGCTCCTAGCGGGAGAGCAGTACTTC	many	TRBJ2-7	TRBV5-5	TRBD2
CASSEDGLSGGDTQYF	TGTGCCAGCAGTGAAGACGGGCTATCGGGAGGGGATACGCAGTATTTT	few	TRBJ2-3	TRBV2	TRBD2
CASSWGTGADGYTF	TGTGCCAGCAGTTGGGGGACAGGGGCCGATGGCTACACCTTC	-	TRBJ1-2	TRBV12-3/TRBV12-4	TRBD1
CASSTGNPSTETQYF	TGTGCCAGCAGCACCGGGAACCCGAGTACGGAGACCCAGTACTTC	few	TRBJ2-5	TRBV13	-
CASSQDRSGFYF	TGTGCCAGCAGCCAAGATAGAAGCGGGTTTTACTTC	many	TRBJ2-7	TRBV3-1	-
CASSPGGQGVTEAFF	TGTGCCAGCTCCCCAGGGGGACAGGGGGTCACTGAAGCTTTCTTT	-	TRBJ1-1	TRBV18	TRBD1
CASSRQSQPQHF	TGTGCCAGCAGTAGACAGTCTCAGCCCCAGCATTTT	-	TRBJ1-5	TRBV5-6	-
CATPRAYEQYF	TGTGCCACTCCACGGGCCTACGAGCAGTACTTC	-	TRBJ2-7	TRBV5-3	-
CSVWEGTSSYGYTF	TGCAGCGTGTGGGAGGGGACGAGTAGCTATGGCTACACCTTC	few	TRBJ1-2	TRBV29-1	-
CASSGITSGHSYEQYF	TGTGCCAGCAGTGGTATAACTAGCGGGCACTCCTACGAGCAGTACTTC	-	TRBJ2-7	TRBV2	TRBD2
CSARDRDSNEKLFF	TGCAGTGCTAGAGATCGGGACAGTAATGAAAAACTGTTTTTT	-	TRBJ1-4	TRBV20-1	TRBD1
CASSPTGLPTEAFF	TGTGCCAGCTCACCCACGGGCCTCCCCACTGAAGCTTTCTTT	-	TRBJ1-1	TRBV18	-
CASSYNLGPLEQYF	TGTGCCAGCAGTTATAATCTGGGGCCCTTGGAGCAGTACTTC	many	TRBJ2-7	TRBV6-5	-
CASSGGISPSYEQYF	TGTGCCAGCAGCGGGGGTATCTCGCCGTCCTACGAGCAGTACTTC	many	TRBJ2-7	TRBV5-8	-
CASSATGSQPQHF	TGTGCCAGCAGTGCCACAGGGAGTCAGCCCCAGCATTTT	few	TRBJ1-5	TRBV6-1	-
CASSYEGHTEAFF	TGTGCCAGCAGTTACGAGGGGCACACTGAAGCTTTCTTT	many	TRBJ1-1	TRBV6-2/TRBV6-3	-
CAISERNYGYTF	TGTGCCATCAGTGAAAGAAACTATGGCTACACCTTC	many	TRBJ1-2	TRBV10-3	-
CASSSGVREGEQFF	TGTGCCAGCTCTTCGGGGGTCCGAGAGGGTGAGCAGTTCTTC	many	TRBJ2-1	TRBV27	-
CASSLNLETQYF	TGTGCCAGCAGTTTAAACTTAGAGACCCAGTACTTC	-	TRBJ2-5	TRBV12-3/TRBV12-4	-
CAITGTSGEQFF	TGTGCCATCACCGGGACTAGCGGGGAGCAGTTCTTC	-	TRBJ2-1	TRBV10-3	TRBD2
CASSWSTEAFF	TGTGCCAGCAGTTGGTCGACTGAAGCTTTCTTT	few	TRBJ1-1	TRBV28	-
CASSSGVGDGTEAFF	TGTGCCAGCAGCTCCGGGGTAGGGGACGGGACTGAAGCTTTCTTT	many	TRBJ1-1	TRBV13	-
CASSLSPGTRADYGYTF	TGTGCCAGCAGTTTATCCCCCGGGACCCGGGCGGACTATGGCTACACCTTC	-	TRBJ1-2	TRBV28	-
CASRPARAQGPHEKLFF	TGTGCCAGCAGACCTGCCCGGGCTCAGGGGCCTCATGAAAAACTGTTTTTT	-	TRBJ1-4	TRBV11-2	-
CATSGTSVTDTQYF	TGTGCCACCAGTGGGACTAGCGTCACAGATACGCAGTATTTT	few	TRBJ2-3	TRBV15	TRBD2
CAWKRASGNTGELFF	TGTGCCTGGAAACGGGCTAGCGGGAACACCGGGGAGCTGTTTTTT	-	TRBJ2-2	TRBV30	TRBD2
CASSHQGHLNSPLHF	TGCGCCAGCAGTCATCAGGGACACCTAAATTCACCCCTCCACTTT	-	TRBJ1-6	TRBV4-1	-
CASSPQQGTTEAFF	TGTGCCAGCAGCCCGCAACAGGGGACCACTGAAGCTTTCTTT	few	TRBJ1-1	TRBV7-9	TRBD1
CAWALTRGYNEQFF	TGTGCCTGGGCCCTCACACGGGGCTACAATGAGCAGTTCTTC	-	TRBJ2-1	TRBV30	-
CSVSTNEKLFF	TGCAGCGTTAGCACTAATGAAAAACTGTTTTTT	-	TRBJ1-4	TRBV29-1	-
CSVPRTGGYPETQYF	TGCAGCGTTCCCAGGACAGGGGGCTACCCTGAGACCCAGTACTTC	-	TRBJ2-5	TRBV29-1	TRBD1
CASSILDGTEAFF	TGTGCCAGCAGCATCCTGGATGGGACTGAAGCTTTCTTT	few	TRBJ1-1	TRBV6-6	-
CASSLGQANEKLFF	TGTGCCAGCAGCTTAGGGCAGGCTAATGAAAAACTGTTTTTT	few	TRBJ1-4	TRBV7-2	-
CASKRGGAADTQYF	TGTGCCAGCAAGAGGGGGGGTGCAGCAGATACGCAGTATTTT	-	TRBJ2-3	TRBV6-6	-
CASSLSPSGTYEKYF	TGTGCCAGCAGCTTGTCGCCTAGCGGGACCTACGAGAAGTACTTC	once	TRBJ2-7	TRBV5-6	TRBD2
CSARGAGKIGTDTQYF	TGCAGTGCTAGGGGGGCCGGGAAAATCGGCACAGATACGCAGTATTTT	-	TRBJ2-3	TRBV20-1	-
CASSPGTSTANQPQHF	TGTGCCAGCTCACCAGGGACATCAACTGCCAATCAGCCCCAGCATTTT	-	TRBJ1-5	TRBV18	-
CSASFISGVSYEQYF	TGCAGTGCTAGTTTTATCAGCGGGGTCTCCTACGAGCAGTACTTC	few	TRBJ2-7	TRBV20-1	TRBD2
CSAKQGEGNNEQFF	TGCAGTGCGAAGCAGGGGGAAGGTAACAATGAGCAGTTCTTC	many	TRBJ2-1	TRBV20-1	TRBD1
CASTLPEGSYNSPLHF	TGTGCCAGCACCCTACCCGAGGGCTCCTATAATTCACCCCTCCACTTT	many	TRBJ1-6	TRBV5-4	-
CASSPRGQGGSNQPQHF	TGTGCCAGCAGCCCCCGGGGACAGGGTGGAAGCAATCAGCCCCAGCATTTT	few	TRBJ1-5	TRBV6-5	TRBD1
CASSTFRGPAYNEQFF	TGTGCCAGCAGCACTTTCAGGGGGCCCGCCTACAATGAGCAGTTCTTC	many	TRBJ2-1	TRBV7-8	TRBD1
CASRTQGDEKLFF	TGTGCCAGCAGGACGCAGGGGGATGAAAAACTGTTTTTT	-	TRBJ1-4	TRBV5-4	TRBD1
CASSYDVRYNEQFF	TGTGCCAGCAGTTACGACGTCCGCTACAATGAGCAGTTCTTC	few	TRBJ2-1	TRBV6-2/TRBV6-3	-
CASSLKTNTEAFF	TGTGCCAGCAGCCTGAAGACGAACACTGAAGCTTTCTTT	few	TRBJ1-1	TRBV6-5	-